The 16 T cell receptor beta chains given below trace back to one sample, sequenced in a study of identical twins. TCRdb recomputed calls from the 5' RACE reads with MiXCR, one row per CDR3 protein. The repertoire has around 550,000 distinct CDR3 sequences, roughly 15% of them found once; the top ten carry 0.35% to 0.45%. These data also formed part of another study, on yellow fever vaccine responses in identical twins.

The sequencing input was CD4+ T cells sorted from blood. These receptors came from a woman between 18 and 29 years old in good health.

The chain is built from TRBV28 and TRBJ1-4, with D maybe TRBD1 (6 bases). From germline, CDR1 is MDHEN and CDR2 SYDVKM. The CDR3 loop spans 15 amino acids. V dropped 3 bases and J dropped 4 bases, with 12 bases sitting between them. CDR3 region: CASSFSGAGNEKLFF. Written as DNA, the CDR3 is TGTGCCAGCAGTTTTTCAGGGGCGGGTAATGAAAAACTGTTTTTT.

J is TRBJ2-1 and V is TRBV4-1; 9 bases are a match to TRBD1. CDR1 is MGHRA and CDR2 is YSYEKL in the germline V gene. CDR3 length equals 17 residues. Germline trimming cut 0 bases from V and 6 bases from J; bases unmatched to any gene: 9. CDR3 in amino acids: CASSQDGTRTGANEQFF. In DNA, the CDR3 is TGCGCCAGCAGCCAAGATGGAACAAGGACAGGGGCCAATGAGCAGTTCTTC.

The V call is TRBV7-8, the J call TRBJ2-1; the D is unclear. The CDR3 runs 14 residues. Trimming left V 4 bases short and J 5 bases short, with 12 bases between. CDR1 SGHVS and CDR2 FQNEAQ come from the germline V gene. The CDR3 sequence is CASSSPAVDNEQFF. The CDR3 nucleotides read TGTGCCAGCAGCTCCCCCGCCGTGGACAATGAGCAGTTCTTC.

This chain uses TRBV14 with TRBJ2-5; D might be TRBD1 or TRBD2, each matching 6 bases. This CDR3 spans 17 amino acids. Germline V CDR1 and CDR2: SGHDN, FVKESK. V gave up 0 bases and J gave up 4 bases, with 18 bases separating them. The CDR3 is CASSQDIYGGGGETQYF. For the CDR3, the DNA is TGTGCCAGCAGCCAAGATATTTACGGGGGCGGCGGAGAGACCCAGTACTTC.

V and J are TRBV20-1 and TRBJ2-2; the D gene could be TRBD1 or TRBD2 (6 bases each). The V end was cut by 5 bases, the J end by 0 bases, with 10 bases between. Germline V gene sequence: CDR1 DFQATT, CDR2 SNEGSKA (reference sequence). The CDR3 sequence is 14 residues long. The CDR3, as DNA: TGCAGTGCTCCCCGGGGGCCGAACACCGGGGAGCTGTTTTTT. As protein: CSAPRGPNTGELFF.

The chain uses TRBV29-1 and TRBJ2-6, with TRBD2 as a possible D gene (6 bases). V lost 5 bases and J 2 bases, leaving 13 bases between the germline ends. Per germline, CDR1 SQVTM and CDR2 ANQGSEA. This CDR3 spans 15 amino acids. For the CDR3, the DNA is TGCAGCGTTTCCCCCGGGAGACCTGGGGCCAACGTCCTGACTTTC. The encoded protein is CSVSPGRPGANVLTF.

The CDR3 DNA is TGTGCCAGCAGTTTAGGCAGGGGCGGCCAGCCCCAGCATTTT. Translated: CASSLGRGGQPQHF. The genes are TRBV12-3 or TRBV12-4 and TRBJ1-5; TRBD1 might be the D (6 bases). The CDR3 covers 14 residues. The V end was cut by 1 base, the J end by 7 bases, with 11 bases between.

In its sample, this clonotype was seen a few times. Sequence at one end of the junction differs from germline and may be a read error. The V gene is TRBV12-3 or TRBV12-4, the J gene TRBJ2-3; D remains ambiguous. This CDR3 is 13 amino acids long. The CDR3 sequence: CASSQDRTDTQYF. CDR3 coding DNA: TGCGCCAGCAGCCAAGATCGTACAGATACGCAGTATTTT.

This chain uses TRBV6-5 with TRBJ2-7, with TRBD1 matching over 9 bases. After removal of 0 bases from V and 0 bases from J, the junction contained 6 bases not matched to a gene. Germline V CDR1 and CDR2: MNHEY, SVGAGI. The CDR3 loop spans 17 amino acids. This chain's CDR3 is CASSYSTGTGSSYEQYF. CDR3 in DNA: TGTGCCAGCAGTTACTCTACCGGGACAGGGAGCTCCTACGAGCAGTACTTC.

This rearrangement joins TRBV20-1 to TRBJ2-3, with 9 bases lining up with TRBD2. V dropped 0 bases and J dropped 4; count of bases not matched to a gene: 11. This CDR3 is 17 amino acids long. Germline lookup yields CDR1 DFQATT and CDR2 SNEGSKA (reference sequence). CDR3 region: CSAREPWAGGQADTQYF. CDR3 nucleotide sequence: TGCAGTGCTAGAGAACCCTGGGCGGGAGGGCAGGCAGATACGCAGTATTTT.

The sample holds a few counts of this clonotype. V gene TRBV15 combines with J gene TRBJ2-5; D unresolved. The CDR3 loop spans 13 amino acids. Germline V gene sequence: CDR1 LNHNV, CDR2 YYDKDF (reference sequence). V lost 6 bases, J lost 0 bases, and 8 bases lay in between. The CDR3 reads CATSNLNQETQYF. The CDR3 nucleotides are TGTGCCACCAGTAATCTGAACCAAGAGACCCAGTACTTC. The complete variable domain, with remaining parts taken from reference TRBV15 and TRBJ2-5, reads DAMVIQNPRYQVTQFGKPVTLSCSQTLNHNVMYWYQQKSSQAPKLLFHYYDKDFNNEADTPDNFQSRRPNTSFCFLDIRSPGLGDTAMYLCATSNLNQETQYFGPGTRLLVL.

CDR3 DNA sequence: TGCGCCAGCAGCCAAGACAGGGTATCTAATGAAAAACTGTTTTTT. Amino acid sequence: CASSQDRVSNEKLFF. V and J are TRBV4-1 and TRBJ1-4; TRBD1 might be the D (5 bases). Germline V gene lookup returns CDR1 MGHRA and CDR2 YSYEKL. The CDR3 extends over 15 amino acids. Trimming shortened V by 0 bases and J by 3 bases, and 8 bases separated the two germline ends.

This clonotype has just a few counts. This chain connects TRBV3-1 to TRBJ1-3; D ambiguous. This CDR3 is built from 14 residues. V shed 4 bases and J shed 0 bases, with 7 bases lying between them. The V gene's germline CDR1 is LGHDT and CDR2 YNNKEL (reference sequence). CDR3 protein: CASSRTFSGNTIYF. CDR3 in DNA: TGTGCCAGCAGCCGGACTTTCTCTGGAAACACCATATATTTT.

For the CDR3, the DNA is TGTGCCAGCAGGGTCCCGGGACAGGGGAACACCGGGGAGCTGTTTTTT. This codes for CASRVPGQGNTGELFF. V is TRBV28 and J is TRBJ2-2, with TRBD1 identical over 9 bases. CDR3 length equals 16 residues. Per germline, CDR1 MDHEN and CDR2 SYDVKM. With V trimmed by 6 bases and J by 1 base, 6 bases remained unmatched.

The chain carries TRBV27 and TRBJ2-1; TRBD2 matches 11 bases. Trimming removed 4 bases from V and 0 bases from J; junction bases left unmatched: 8. The germline CDR1 and CDR2 sequences are MNHEY and SMNVEV (reference sequence). The CDR3 has 18 residues. The CDR3 loop reads CASSSTTGTSGSYNEQFF. The CDR3 DNA is TGTGCCAGCAGTTCTACCACCGGGACTAGCGGCTCCTACAATGAGCAGTTCTTC.

This chain links TRBV6-1 with TRBJ1-5; possible D gene TRBD1, 5 bases. Germline assignment: CDR1 MNHNS and CDR2 SASEGT. The V gene lost 8 bases and the J gene lost 3 bases, with 17 bases spanning the gap. The CDR3 covers 15 residues. The CDR3 region has the DNA TGTGCCAGCCGACCCCTGGGGGGGGTCAATCAGCCCCAGCATTTT. Translation gives CASRPLGGVNQPQHF.